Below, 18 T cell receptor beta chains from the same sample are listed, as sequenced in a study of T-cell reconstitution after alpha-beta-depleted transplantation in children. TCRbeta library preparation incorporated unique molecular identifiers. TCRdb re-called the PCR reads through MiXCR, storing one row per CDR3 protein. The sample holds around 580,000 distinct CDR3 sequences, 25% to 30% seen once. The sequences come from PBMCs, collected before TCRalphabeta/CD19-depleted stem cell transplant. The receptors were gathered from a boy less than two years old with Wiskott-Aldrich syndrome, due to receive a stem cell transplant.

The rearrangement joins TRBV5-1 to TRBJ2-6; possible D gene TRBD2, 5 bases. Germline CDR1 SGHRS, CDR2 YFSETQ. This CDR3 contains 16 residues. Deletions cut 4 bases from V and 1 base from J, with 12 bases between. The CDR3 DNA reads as TGCGCCAGCAGCCAGGCCCCGGGATCTGGGGCCAACGTCCTGACTTTC. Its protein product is CASSQAPGSGANVLTF.

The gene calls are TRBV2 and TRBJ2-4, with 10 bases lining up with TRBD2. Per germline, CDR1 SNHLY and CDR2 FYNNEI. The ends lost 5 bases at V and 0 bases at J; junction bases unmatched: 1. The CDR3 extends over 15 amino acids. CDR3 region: CASSSSGGAKNIQYF. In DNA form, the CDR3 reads TGTGCCAGCAGTTCTAGCGGGGGAGCCAAAAACATTCAGTACTTC.

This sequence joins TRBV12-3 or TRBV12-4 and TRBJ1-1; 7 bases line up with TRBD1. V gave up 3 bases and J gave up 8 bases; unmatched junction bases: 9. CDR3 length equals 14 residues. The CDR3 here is CASSFAGRGAEAFF. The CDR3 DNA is TGTGCCAGCAGTTTTGCCGGCAGGGGGGCGGAAGCTTTCTTT.

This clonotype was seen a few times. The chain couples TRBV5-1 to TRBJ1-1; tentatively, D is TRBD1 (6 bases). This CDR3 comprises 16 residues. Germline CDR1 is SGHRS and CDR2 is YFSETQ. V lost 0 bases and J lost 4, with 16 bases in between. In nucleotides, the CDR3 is TGCGCCAGCAGCTTGGGGGCAGGGGAGGTTTCCACTGAAGCTTTCTTT. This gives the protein CASSLGAGEVSTEAFF. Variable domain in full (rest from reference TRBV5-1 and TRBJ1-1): KAGVTQTPRYLIKTRGQQVTLSCSPISGHRSVSWYQQTPGQGLQFLFEYFSETQRNKGNFPGRFSGRQFSNSRSEMNVSTLELGDSALYLCASSLGAGEVSTEAFFGQGTRLTVV.

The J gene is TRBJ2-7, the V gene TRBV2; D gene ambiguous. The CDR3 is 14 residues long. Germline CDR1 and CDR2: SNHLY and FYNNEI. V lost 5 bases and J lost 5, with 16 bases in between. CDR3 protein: CASSTLTGMDEQYF. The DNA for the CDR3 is TGTGCCAGCAGTACTCTGACTGGTATGGACGAGCAGTACTTC.

CDR3 sequence: CASSYSTRAEAFF. The CDR3 DNA follows: TGTGCCAGCAGTTACTCAACACGGGCTGAAGCTTTCTTT. V is TRBV6-5 and J is TRBJ1-1; no reliable D call. This CDR3 is 13 amino acids long. Trimming cost V 0 bases and J 6 bases, with 8 bases left between them. Germline CDR1 is MNHEY and CDR2 is SVGAGI.

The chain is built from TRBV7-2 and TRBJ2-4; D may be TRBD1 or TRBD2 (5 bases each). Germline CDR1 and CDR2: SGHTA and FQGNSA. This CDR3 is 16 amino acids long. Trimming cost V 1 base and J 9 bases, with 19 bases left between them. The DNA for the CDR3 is TGTGCCAGCAGCTTAGTAGGGGCCGGGGCAGGCGGCATTCAGTACTTC. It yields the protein CASSLVGAGAGGIQYF.

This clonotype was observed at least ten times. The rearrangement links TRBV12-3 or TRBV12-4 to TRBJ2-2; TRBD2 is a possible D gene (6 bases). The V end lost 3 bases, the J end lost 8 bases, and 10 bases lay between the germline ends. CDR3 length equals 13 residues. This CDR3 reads CASSFQRAGELFF. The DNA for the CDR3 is TGTGCCAGCAGTTTCCAGCGGGCGGGGGAGCTGTTTTTT.

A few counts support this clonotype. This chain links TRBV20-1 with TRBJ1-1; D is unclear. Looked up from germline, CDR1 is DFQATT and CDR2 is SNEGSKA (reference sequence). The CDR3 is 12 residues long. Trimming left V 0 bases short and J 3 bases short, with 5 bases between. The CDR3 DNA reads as TGCAGTGCTAGAGACCCATACACTGAAGCTTTCTTT. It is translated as CSARDPYTEAFF.

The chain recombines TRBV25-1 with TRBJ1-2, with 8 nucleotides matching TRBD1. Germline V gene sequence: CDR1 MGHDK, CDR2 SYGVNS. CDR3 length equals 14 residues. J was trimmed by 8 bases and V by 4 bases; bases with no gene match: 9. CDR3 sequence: CASSALDRAAGYTF. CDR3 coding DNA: TGTGCCAGCAGTGCCCTGGACAGGGCGGCGGGCTACACCTTC.

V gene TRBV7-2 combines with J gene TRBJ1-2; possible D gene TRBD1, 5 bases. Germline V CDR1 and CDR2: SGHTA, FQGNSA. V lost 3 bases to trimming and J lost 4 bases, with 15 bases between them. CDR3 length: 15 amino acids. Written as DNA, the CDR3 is TGTGCCAGCAGCTTTGGACCATCAGGGATCTATGGCTACACCTTC. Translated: CASSFGPSGIYGYTF.

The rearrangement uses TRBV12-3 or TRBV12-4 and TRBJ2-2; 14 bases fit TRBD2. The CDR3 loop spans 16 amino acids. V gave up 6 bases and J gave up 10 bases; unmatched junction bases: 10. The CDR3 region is CASRPRLAGGPQELFF. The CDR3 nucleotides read TGTGCCAGCAGACCACGACTAGCGGGAGGGCCTCAGGAGCTGTTTTTT.

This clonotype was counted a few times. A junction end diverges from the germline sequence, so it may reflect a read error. CDR3 amino acids: CASSFTGGNEQFF. CDR3 sequence (DNA): TGTGCCAGCAGTTTTACAGGGGGCAATGAGCAGTTCTTC. The chain joins TRBV5-1 to TRBJ2-1, with 8 bases lining up with TRBD1. This CDR3 spans 13 amino acids. CDR1 and CDR2 from the germline V gene are SGHRS and YFSETQ.

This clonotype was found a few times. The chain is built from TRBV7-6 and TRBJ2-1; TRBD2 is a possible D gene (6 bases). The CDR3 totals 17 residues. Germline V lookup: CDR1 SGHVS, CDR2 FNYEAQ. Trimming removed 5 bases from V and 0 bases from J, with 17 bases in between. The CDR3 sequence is CASSTWLPGVSYNEQFF. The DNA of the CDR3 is TGTGCCAGCAGCACCTGGTTGCCGGGGGTCTCCTACAATGAGCAGTTCTTC.

The CDR3 region is CAISERRANTGELFF. The CDR3 bases are TGTGCCATCAGTGAGAGGAGAGCGAACACCGGGGAGCTGTTTTTT. The rearrangement joins TRBV10-3 to TRBJ2-2; D remains ambiguous. V was pared by 2 bases and J by 0 bases, with 7 bases between. Germline lookup yields CDR1 ENHRY and CDR2 SYGVKD. CDR3 size: 15 residues.

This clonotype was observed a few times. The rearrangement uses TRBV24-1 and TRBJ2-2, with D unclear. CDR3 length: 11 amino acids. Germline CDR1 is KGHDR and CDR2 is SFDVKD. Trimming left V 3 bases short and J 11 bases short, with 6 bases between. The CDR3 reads CATSDARELFF. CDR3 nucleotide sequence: TGTGCCACCAGTGATGCCCGTGAGCTGTTTTTT.

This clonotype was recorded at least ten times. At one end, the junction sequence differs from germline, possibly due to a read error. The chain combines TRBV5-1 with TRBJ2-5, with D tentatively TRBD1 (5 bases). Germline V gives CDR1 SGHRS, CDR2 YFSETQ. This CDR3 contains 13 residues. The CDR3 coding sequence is TGTGCCAGCAGCTTAGACAGCCAAGAGACCCAGTACTTC. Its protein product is CASSLDSQETQYF.

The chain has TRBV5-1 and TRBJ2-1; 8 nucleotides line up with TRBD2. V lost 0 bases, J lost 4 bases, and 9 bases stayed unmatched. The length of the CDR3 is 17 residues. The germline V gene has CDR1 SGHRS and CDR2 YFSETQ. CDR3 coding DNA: TGCGCCAGCAGCTTGGGGACTAGCTCCCTTTCTTACAATGAGCAGTTCTTC. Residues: CASSLGTSSLSYNEQFF.